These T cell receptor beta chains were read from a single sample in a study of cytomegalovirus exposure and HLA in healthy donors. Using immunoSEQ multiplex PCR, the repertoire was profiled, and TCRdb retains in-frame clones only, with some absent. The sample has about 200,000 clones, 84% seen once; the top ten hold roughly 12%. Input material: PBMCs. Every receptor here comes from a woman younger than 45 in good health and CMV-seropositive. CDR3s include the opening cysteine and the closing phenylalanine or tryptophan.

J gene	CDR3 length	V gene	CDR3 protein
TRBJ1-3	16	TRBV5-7	CASSSGTGAFGNTIYF
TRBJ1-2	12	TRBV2	CASSEASVSYTF
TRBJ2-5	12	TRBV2	CASTRAQETQYF
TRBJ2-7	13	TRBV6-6	CATLQGGGNEQYF
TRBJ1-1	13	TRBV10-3	CAMGGGVNTEAFF
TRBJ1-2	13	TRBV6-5	CASSRQGNYGYTF
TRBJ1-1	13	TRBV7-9	CASSLNKNTEAFF
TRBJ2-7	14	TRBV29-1	CSSERGGRSYEQYF
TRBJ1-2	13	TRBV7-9	CASSHYRGWGYTF
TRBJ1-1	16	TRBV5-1	CASQPRVWTTGTEAFF
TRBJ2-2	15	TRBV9	CASSSRLAGGGELFF
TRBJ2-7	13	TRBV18	CASSLQGDYEQYF
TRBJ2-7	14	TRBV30	CAWSGSSGGYEQYF
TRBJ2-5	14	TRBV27	CASSLSLGRETQYF
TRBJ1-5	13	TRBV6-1	CASSPSELQPQHF
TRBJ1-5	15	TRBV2	CASSSWSVGNQPQHF
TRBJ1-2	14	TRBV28	CASSLADRAKGYTF
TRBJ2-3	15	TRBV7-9	CASSLSSGSTDTQYF
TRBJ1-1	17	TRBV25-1	CASMSGSHWEGNTEAFF
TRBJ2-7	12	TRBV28	CASSWDSNEQYF
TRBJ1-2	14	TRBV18	CASSPAGTGDGYTF
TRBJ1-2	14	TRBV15	CATSRDLKGAGYTF
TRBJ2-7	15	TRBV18	CASSPPSGKSYEQYF
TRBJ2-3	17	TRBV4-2	CASSLPPSGRGTDTQYF
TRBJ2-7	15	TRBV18	CASSPAGQGVYEQYF
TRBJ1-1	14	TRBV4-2	CASSQGGSDREAFF
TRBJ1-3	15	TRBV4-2	CASSQPGQGTDTIYF
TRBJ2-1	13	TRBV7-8	CASSLQGEGEQFF